This T cell receptor (beta chain) was identified during a study of T cells after yellow fever vaccination. The germline V gene has CDR1 MGHRA and CDR2 YSYEKL. CDR3 length: 15 residues. V shed 4 bases and J shed 0 bases, with 10 bases lying between them. TCRdb fed the 5' RACE reads into MiXCR, producing one record per CDR3 protein. The table lists 320,000 or so distinct CDR3 sequences, about 8.3% of them singletons, with roughly 18% in the top ten. The sequencing used PBMCs, collected about 49 days after the first yellow fever vaccination. The chain recombines TRBV4-1 with TRBJ2-4, with D perhaps matching TRBD1 (6 bases). The receptor's source is a man aged 18 to 29 who received the YFV17D yellow fever vaccine. CDR3 amino acids: CASSPRQVAKNIQYF. CDR3 coding DNA: TGCGCCAGCAGCCCTAGACAGGTAGCCAAAAACATTCAGTACTTC.